Following are 27 T cell receptor beta chains from one sample sequenced in a study of tumor-infiltrating lymphocytes in primary liver carcinoma. Without any cell sorting, about 18-30 mg of bulk tissue yielded co-extracted RNA and DNA. A primer in the constant region served to generate TCR beta cDNA from roughly 550 ng of total RNA. It was through three nested multiplex PCR rounds of slightly modified ARM-PCR that TCR beta libraries arose. For 10 cycles apiece, the opening two PCR rounds ran with TRBV1-TRBV30 forward primers and a C-beta reverse primer. TCRdb fed the multiplex PCR reads into MiXCR, producing one record per CDR3 protein. The sample carries tens of thousands of distinct CDR3 sequences, over 60% recorded once. The sequenced material came from liver tumor tissue from sampling region 1. Subset given: tumor region T1, superior pole. These receptors were taken from a man aged 35 to 55 with primary liver carcinoma and hepatitis B virus infection.

The table lists this clonotype with many counts. The chain couples TRBV28 to TRBJ1-3, with D tentatively TRBD1 (5 bases). CDR3 length: 15 amino acids. Looked up from germline, CDR1 is MDHEN and CDR2 is SYDVKM. Trimming cost V 3 bases and J 0 bases, with 9 bases left between them. The CDR3: CASSFTGLSGNTIYF. The CDR3 nucleotides read TGTGCCAGCAGTTTCACAGGTCTCTCTGGAAACACCATATATTTT.

This clonotype was observed once. At one end the junction does not follow the germline gene, possibly because of a read error. This chain connects TRBV29-1 to TRBJ1-1; possibly TRBD1 for D (6 bases). CDR3 length equals 14 residues. Germline V gene sequence: CDR1 SQVTM, CDR2 ANQGSEA. CDR3 DNA sequence: TGCAGAGTTGTCCTCCGGGACAACAACACTGAAGCTTTCTTT. Translation gives CRVVLRDNNTEAFF.

Concerning this clonotype itself: This may be a read error: a much more frequent sequence differs by one nucleotide. This rearrangement joins TRBV5-8 to TRBJ1-2; the match to TRBD1 covers 7 bases. With V trimmed by 7 bases and J by 4 bases, 10 bases remained unmatched. Germline CDR1 SGHTS, CDR2 YDEGEE. This CDR3 is 14 amino acids long. The CDR3 loop is CASEEGQLLYGYTF. The DNA for the CDR3 is TGTGCCAGCGAAGAGGGACAGCTCCTCTATGGCTACACCTTC.

As for this clonotype: One end of the junction fails to match germline, which may point to a read error. CDR3 DNA: TGTCCCAGCAGCCTGGGACTAGCGGGAGAAGTTAACAATGAGCACTTCTTC. Translating gives CPSSLGLAGEVNNEHFF. The V and J genes are TRBV11-1 and TRBJ2-1; TRBD2 matches at 14 bases. Germline-derived CDR1 and CDR2 are SGHAT and FQDESV (reference sequence). The CDR3 covers 17 residues.

Note on this clonotype: This could be a read error, since a much larger clone is one nucleotide away. This rearrangement joins TRBV29-1 to TRBJ2-1; 11 nucleotides align to TRBD2. In germline, CDR1 is SQVTM, CDR2 ANQGSEA. This CDR3 is 13 amino acids long. The CDR3 DNA is TGCAACGGTCTGGGACTAGCGGACAATGAGCAGTTCTTC. It specifies CNGLGLADNEQFF.

This clonotype was detected only a few times. The gene calls are TRBV6-1 and TRBJ2-3; 15 bases are a match to TRBD2. The CDR3 covers 18 residues. The germline V gene encodes CDR1 MNHNS and CDR2 SASEGT. The V and J ends lost 5 bases and 1 base, in that order; junction bases with no gene match: 7. The CDR3 DNA follows: TGTGCCAGCAGTAGCGGACTAGCGGGAGGGCTCGGCACAGATACGCAGTATTTT. Protein sequence: CASSSGLAGGLGTDTQYF.

With regard to this clonotype: A much larger clone lies one base from this, so it may be a read error. CDR3 DNA sequence: TGTGCCAGCAGCTTAGATGAGTTCTACGAGCAGTGCTTC. This gives the protein CASSLDEFYEQCF. This rearrangement joins TRBV11-2 to TRBJ2-7; D not resolved. The CDR3 totals 13 residues. Per germline, CDR1 SGHAT and CDR2 FQNNGV.

A note on this clonotype: A read error may produce the germline difference seen at one junction end. V is TRBV6-1 and J is TRBJ2-3; D gene uncertain. Germline CDR1 MNHNS, CDR2 SASEGT. CDR3 length equals 15 residues. The CDR3 here is CVSSVYLRGTDTQYF. The CDR3 coding sequence is TGTGTCAGCAGTGTCTATTTGCGTGGCACAGATACGCAGTATTTT.

With respect to this clonotype: One end of the junction varies from germline; a read error may be responsible. The V gene is TRBV7-9, the J gene TRBJ1-1; D might be TRBD1 (5 bases). There are 15 residues in the CDR3. The germline V gene encodes CDR1 SEHNR and CDR2 FQNEAQ (reference sequence). CDR3 coding DNA: TGTGCCAGCAGCTCATCAGGGTGGGATTACACCGAAGCTTTCTTT. Protein product: CASSSSGWDYTEAFF.

This clonotype was counted a single time. The chain links TRBV4-1 to TRBJ2-5, with 8 bases identical to TRBD1. CDR1 is MGHRA, CDR2 YSYEKL, per germline. This CDR3 is 15 amino acids long. J was trimmed by 4 bases and V by 9 bases; bases with no gene match: 13. CDR3 residues: CASNQARTGRETQYF. The CDR3 DNA sequence: TGCGCCAGTAACCAAGCCAGGACAGGGAGAGAGACCCAGTACTTC.

For this clonotype: Being one base from a much bigger clone, this may be a read error. V is TRBV11-2 and J is TRBJ2-3, with D possibly being TRBD2 (5 bases). The CDR3 contains 16 residues. CDR1 and CDR2 (germline): SGHAT, FQNNGV. CDR3 region: CASSLGVATSTDMQYF. CDR3 sequence (DNA): TGTGCCAGCAGCTTAGGGGTAGCGACGAGCACAGATATGCAGTATTTT.

The V gene is TRBV6-1, the J gene TRBJ1-5; D unclear. Germline V CDR1 and CDR2: MNHNS, SASEGT. The CDR3 length is 15 residues. The V and J ends lost 3 bases and 2 bases respectively, with 11 bases between them. The CDR3 nucleotides read TGTGCCAGCAGTGAGGCTGCTTTTGGCAATCAGCCCCAGCATTTT. Protein sequence: CASSEAAFGNQPQHF.

As to this clonotype: This clone may be a read error of a much larger clone one base away. The rearrangement uses TRBV7-9 and TRBJ2-3, with D perhaps matching TRBD1 (6 bases). CDR3 size: 13 residues. CDR1 and CDR2 (germline): SEHNR, FQNEAQ (reference sequence). CDR3 loop: CASSLGADDTLYF. In nucleotides, the CDR3 is TGTGCCAGCAGCTTGGGGGCAGATGATACGCTGTATTTT.

As for this clonotype: No conserved phenylalanine or tryptophan is present at the end of the CDR3, so a read error is the likely explanation. The chain employs TRBV6-2 or TRBV6-3 and TRBJ2-2; D call uncertain. The CDR3 totals 15 residues. Germline CDR1 and CDR2: MNHEY and SVGEGT. CDR3 in amino acids: CVSSLITPNTGELFL. The CDR3 coding sequence is TGTGTCAGCAGTTTAATAACCCCAAACACCGGGGAGCTGTTTTTA.

The chain joins TRBV28 to TRBJ1-1; D not resolved. Germline-derived CDR1 and CDR2 are MDHEN and SYDVKM. V was clipped by 6 bases and J by 8 bases, with 16 bases between them. The CDR3 contains 13 residues. The CDR3 spells CASSSSRLVEAFF. The DNA of the CDR3 is TGTGCCAGCAGCTCCTCACGCCTGGTCGAAGCTTTCTTT. Based on the CDR3 plus reference TRBV28 and TRBJ1-1, the full variable domain is DVKVTQSSRYLVKRTGEKVFLECVQDMDHENMFWYRQDPGLGLRLIYFSYDVKMKEKGDIPEGYSVSREKKERFSLILESASTNQTSMYLCASSSSRLVEAFFGQGTRLTVV.

This clonotype occurred a few times. With a much larger clone just one base away, this may be a read error. This rearrangement joins TRBV7-3 to TRBJ2-7; D may be TRBD2 (6 bases). Per germline, CDR1 SGHTA and CDR2 FQGTGA. The length of the CDR3 is 17 residues. This chain's CDR3 is CARSLALGTFLSYEQYF. The DNA of the CDR3 is TGTGCCAGGAGCTTAGCGCTTGGGACTTTTCTCTCCTACGAGCAGTACTTC.

V and J are TRBV10-3 and TRBJ2-3; D unclear. Germline CDR1 is ENHRY and CDR2 is SYGVKD. The CDR3 sequence is 11 residues long. V was trimmed by 5 bases and J by 6 bases, leaving 6 bases between them. CDR3 sequence reads: CAISKHDTQYF. CDR3 bases: TGTGCCATCAGTAAACATGATACGCAGTATTTT.

For this clonotype: Its ends do not fully match the called genes, so a read error is possible. The rearrangement joins TRBV28 to TRBJ1-4; possible D gene TRBD1, 5 bases. There are 15 residues in the CDR3. CDR1 and CDR2 (germline): MDHEN, SYDVKM. The CDR3 nucleotides are TGTGCCGGCAGTCCCTGGGGCCTAACTAATGAAAAACTGTTTTTT. Protein product: CAGSPWGLTNEKLFF.

Concerning this clonotype itself: The conserved final phenylalanine or tryptophan is absent from the CDR3, which likely points to a read error. V is TRBV10-3 and J is TRBJ2-5; no definite D call. CDR1 and CDR2 (germline): ENHRY, SYGVKD. The CDR3 contains 14 residues. The CDR3 spells CAISESYNQETQYL. The CDR3 nucleotides read TGTGCCATCAGTGAGTCATACAACCAAGAGACTCAGTACTTA.

As for this clonotype: Germline and junction disagree at one end, which may indicate a read error. V is TRBV11-1 and J is TRBJ2-1; TRBD2 matches at 10 bases. Germline CDR1 and CDR2: SGHAT and FQDESV (reference sequence). The CDR3 runs 17 residues. The DNA for the CDR3 is TGTGCCTGCAGCCTGGGACTAGCGAGAGAACTTGACAATGAGCAGTTCTTC. Its protein product is CACSLGLARELDNEQFF.

The table lists this clonotype with a count of one. At one end the junction does not follow the germline gene, possibly because of a read error. The chain joins TRBV11-2 to TRBJ2-1; unclear D gene. The V gene's germline CDR1 is SGHAT and CDR2 FQNNGV. The CDR3 totals 14 residues. CDR3 nucleotide sequence: TGTGCCAGCAACTTAGATCCCCGAGTAGATCAGCAGCTCTTC. This sequence encodes CASNLDPRVDQQLF. Full variable domain (missing parts from reference TRBV11-2 and TRBJ2-1): EAGVAQSPRYKIIEKRQSVAFWCNPISGHATLYWYQQILGQGPKLLIQFQNNGVVDDSQLPKDRFSAERLKGVDSTLKIQPAKLEDSAVYLCASNLDPRVDQQLFGPGTRLTVL.

This clonotype came up many times. V usage is TRBV28 and J usage is TRBJ2-7; 11 positions match TRBD1. CDR3 length: 15 amino acids. Germline assignment: CDR1 MDHEN and CDR2 SYDVKM. J gave up 4 bases and V 6 bases, and 8 bases lay outside the gene matches. CDR3: CASSLPGTGGYEQYF. DNA for the CDR3: TGTGCCAGCAGCCTTCCCGGGACAGGGGGATACGAGCAGTACTTC.

Notes on this clonotype: Since the CDR3 does not end with the conserved phenylalanine or tryptophan, this likely comes from a read error. The rearrangement links TRBV5-1 to TRBJ2-1; no clear D gene. Germline V gene sequence: CDR1 SGHRS, CDR2 YFSETQ. The germline V and J ends were trimmed by 3 bases and 1 base, with 11 bases remaining between them. The CDR3 runs to 15 residues. The CDR3 DNA reads as TGCGCCAGCAGCTCCGACGTGAGTTCCTACAATGAGCAGTTCGTC. It encodes CASSSDVSSYNEQFV.

In regard to this clonotype: Relative to the germline gene, one junction end is altered; a read error may explain this. The chain uses TRBV10-3 and TRBJ2-5; D may be TRBD2 (6 bases). This CDR3 has 14 amino acids. Germline loops: CDR1 ENHRY, CDR2 SYGVKD. The CDR3 loop is CVISLGLYQETQYF. The CDR3 nucleotides are TGTGTCATCAGCTTGGGACTGTACCAAGAGACCCAGTACTTC.

This clonotype was counted at least ten times. The chain recombines TRBV10-3 with TRBJ2-1; D is uncertain. CDR3 size: 16 residues. V lost 0 bases and J lost 5, with 14 bases in between. Germline lookup yields CDR1 ENHRY and CDR2 SYGVKD. CDR3 bases: TGTGCCATCAGTGAGTCGGGCGGCCAAGGCGACAATGAGCAGTTCTTC. Protein sequence: CAISESGGQGDNEQFF.

Details on this clonotype: Its ends do not fully match the called genes, so a read error is possible. The V and J genes are TRBV7-8 and TRBJ2-7, with 11 bases identical to TRBD1. This CDR3 is built from 15 residues. Germline V gives CDR1 SGHVS, CDR2 FQNEAQ. The CDR3 here is CASSSGQGVRYEQYF. The CDR3 nucleotides are TGTGCCAGCAGCTCGGGACAGGGGGTTCGGTACGAGCAATACTTC.

About this clonotype: Sequence at one end of the junction differs from germline and may be a read error. V is TRBV5-1 and J is TRBJ2-7; TRBD2 agrees at 10 bases. From germline, CDR1 is SGHRS and CDR2 YFSETQ. This CDR3 contains 17 residues. This chain's CDR3 is CASSPPGLAVSSYELYF. The CDR3 region has the DNA TGCGCCAGCAGCCCCCCCGGACTAGCGGTTAGTTCCTACGAGCTGTACTTC.